This TCR beta chain derives from a study of T cells in Graves' hyperthyroidism and ophthalmopathy. This clonotype was observed at least ten times. What it binds is not known. The V end was cut by 1 base, the J end by 8 bases, with 12 bases between. The CDR3 has 13 amino acids. CDR1 is MNHNS, CDR2 SASEGT, per germline. Amplified regions were TCR beta CDR3 sequences from RNA transcripts. A first-round RT-PCR of the TCR CDR3 used the HTBI primer set. Via MiXCR, TCRdb re-called the multiplex PCR reads, giving one row per CDR3 protein. Here the sample spans hundreds of thousands of distinct CDR3 sequences, 22% being singletons. Ophthalmopathy cases met thresholds of Clinical Activity Score at least 3, NOSPECS grade at least 4 and duration under 3 months. The study left out patients who had uncontrolled infection, other autoimmune disease, pregnancy or lactation. Findings and caveats of the study: The model anticipated ophthalmopathy a median about 7 months pre-onset.

This chain connects TRBV6-1 to TRBJ2-7, with D unclear. Sequenced: blood. This TCR derives from a man aged 25-45 years with Graves' ophthalmopathy. The CDR3 coding sequence is TGTGCCAGCAGTGAAGGATTATCCGGGCAGCAGTACTTC. This codes for CASSEGLSGQQYF.